This T cell receptor (beta chain) stems from a study of blood T cell repertoires in COVID-19. The table came from immunoSEQ multiplex PCR; TCRdb's copy has only in-frame clones and leaves some out. The sample has approximately 75,000 clones; roughly 83% are singletons. The CDR3 consists of 15 residues. CDR1 and CDR2 from the germline V gene are SGHRS and YFSETQ. V dropped 3 bases and J dropped 7; count of bases not matched to a gene: 10. This chain joins TRBV5-1 and TRBJ2-1, with TRBD2 matching over 7 bases. This sequence was found in a woman of 80 years or more with acute or convalescent COVID-19. Sequenced sample: peripheral blood. The CDR3 is CASSSAGGGMNEQFF. The CDR3 DNA reads as TGCGCCAGCAGCTCCGCCGGGGGAGGGATGAATGAGCAGTTCTTC.